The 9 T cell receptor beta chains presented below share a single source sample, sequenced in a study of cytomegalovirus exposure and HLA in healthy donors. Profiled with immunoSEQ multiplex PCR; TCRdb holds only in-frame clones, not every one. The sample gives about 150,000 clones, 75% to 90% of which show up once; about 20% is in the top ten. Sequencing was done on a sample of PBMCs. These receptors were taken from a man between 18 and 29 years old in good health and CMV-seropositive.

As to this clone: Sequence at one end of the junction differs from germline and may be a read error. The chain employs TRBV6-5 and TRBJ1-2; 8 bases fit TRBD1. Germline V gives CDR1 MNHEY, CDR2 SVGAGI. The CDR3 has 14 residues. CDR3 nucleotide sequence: TGTGCCAGCAGTGACTCGGACAGGGAGGATGGCTACACCTTC. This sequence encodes CASSDSDREDGYTF.

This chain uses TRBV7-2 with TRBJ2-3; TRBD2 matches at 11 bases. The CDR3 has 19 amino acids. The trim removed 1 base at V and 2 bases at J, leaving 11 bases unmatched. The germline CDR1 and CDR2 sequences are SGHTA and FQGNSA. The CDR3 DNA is TGTGCCAGCAGCTTAGAGTTACTAGCGGGGGTAGGCACCACAGATACGCAGTATTTT. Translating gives CASSLELLAGVGTTDTQYF.

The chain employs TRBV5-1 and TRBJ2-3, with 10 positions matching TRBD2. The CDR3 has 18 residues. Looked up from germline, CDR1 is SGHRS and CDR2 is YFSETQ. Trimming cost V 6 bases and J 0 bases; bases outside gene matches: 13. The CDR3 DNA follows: TGCGCCAGCACGCCTCTAGCGGGGGAAGCTGCTAGCACAGATACGCAGTATTTT. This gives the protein CASTPLAGEAASTDTQYF.

For the CDR3, the DNA is TGTGCCAGCAGTCCTGTGGGAGGGTATAATTCACCCCTCCACTTT. It codes for CASSPVGGYNSPLHF. The chain couples TRBV27 to TRBJ1-6; D gene uncertain. The CDR3 consists of 15 residues. In germline, CDR1 is MNHEY, CDR2 SMNVEV (reference sequence). Trimming shortened V by 5 bases and J by 4 bases, and 12 bases separated the two germline ends.

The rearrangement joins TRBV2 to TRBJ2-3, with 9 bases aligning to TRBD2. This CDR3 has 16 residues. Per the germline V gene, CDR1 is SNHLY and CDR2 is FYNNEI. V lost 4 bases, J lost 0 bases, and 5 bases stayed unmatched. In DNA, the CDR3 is TGTGCCAGCAGTGCTCGGCTAGCGGGGAGCACAGATACGCAGTATTTT. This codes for CASSARLAGSTDTQYF.

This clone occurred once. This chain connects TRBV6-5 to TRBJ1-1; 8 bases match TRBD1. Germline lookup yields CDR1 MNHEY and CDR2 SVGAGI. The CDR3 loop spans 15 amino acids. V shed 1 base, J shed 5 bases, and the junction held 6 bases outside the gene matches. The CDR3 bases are TGTGCCAGCAGTTACTTTCAGGGGGCAGGGACTGAAGCTTTCTTT. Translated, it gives CASSYFQGAGTEAFF.

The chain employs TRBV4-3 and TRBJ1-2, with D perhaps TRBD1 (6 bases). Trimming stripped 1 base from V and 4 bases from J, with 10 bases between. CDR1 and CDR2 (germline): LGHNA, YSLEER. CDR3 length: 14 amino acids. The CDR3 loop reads CASSQAGGVYGYTF. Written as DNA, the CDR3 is TGCGCCAGCAGCCAAGCGGGGGGCGTCTATGGCTACACCTTC.

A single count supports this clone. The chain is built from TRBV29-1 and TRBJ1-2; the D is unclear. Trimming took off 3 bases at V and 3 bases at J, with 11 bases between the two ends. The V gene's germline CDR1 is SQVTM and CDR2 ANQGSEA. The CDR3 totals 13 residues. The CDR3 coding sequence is TGCAGCGTTGAGAAGGGTAGCGACTATGGCTACACCTTC. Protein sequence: CSVEKGSDYGYTF.

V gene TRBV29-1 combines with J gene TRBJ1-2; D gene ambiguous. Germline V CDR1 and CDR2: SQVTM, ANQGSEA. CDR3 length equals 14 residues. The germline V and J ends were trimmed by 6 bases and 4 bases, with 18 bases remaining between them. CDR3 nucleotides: TGCAGCGTGGGGTTTATGGGGAGGAGCTATGGCTACACCTTC. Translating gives CSVGFMGRSYGYTF.